These T cell receptor beta chains were read from a single sample in a study of blood T cell repertoires in COVID-19. This table comes from immunoSEQ multiplex PCR, and its TCRdb copy is limited to in-frame clones, with some not included. The repertoire has under 250,000 clones, roughly nine tenths of them found once; the top ten carry 6.5%. The material sequenced was peripheral blood. Receptor source: a man in his sixties who had recovered from COVID-19. The CDR3 runs from the conserved cysteine through the conserved F or W. A D gene is named only where the DNA matches it firmly. Rows give clone size only sometimes, using once, few, many, or a class for an expanded clone.

17	TRBV4-1	.	TRBJ1-4	TRBD1	TGCGCCAGCAGCCAAATGAGGGGGCGCGATACTAATGAAAAACTGTTTTTT	CASSQMRGRDTNEKLFF
16	TRBV6-5	few	TRBJ2-5	.	TGTGCCAGCAGTTACTCGACGACAGCGTCCAGGGAGACCCAGTACTTC	CASSYSTTASRETQYF
14	TRBV30	.	TRBJ2-7	TRBD1	TGTGCCTGGAGAGGACAGGGGGCCTCCTACGAGCAGTACTTC	CAWRGQGASYEQYF
13	TRBV5-1	few	TRBJ2-5	.	TGCGCCAGCAGCTTGGGACAGCAAGAGACCCAGTACTTC	CASSLGQQETQYF
13	TRBV5-4	.	TRBJ2-5	.	TGTGCCAGCAGCAGAGGAGGTCAAGAGACCCAGTACTTC	CASSRGGQETQYF
12	TRBV19	.	TRBJ1-2	.	TGTGCCAGTAGTTTCCGGGTCTATGGCTACACCTTC	CASSFRVYGYTF
18	TRBV11-2	.	TRBJ2-6	TRBD1	TGTGCCAGCGGTCGACCGGGCAGGGGGCCGAGTGGGGCCAACGTCCTGACTTTC	CASGRPGRGPSGANVLTF
13	TRBV2	.	TRBJ1-4	TRBD1	TGTGCCAGCAGCCCGGACAGGGGGGAAAAACTGTTTTTT	CASSPDRGEKLFF
17	TRBV27	.	TRBJ1-1	.	TGTGCCAGCAGTTTCAGGCGTCCGGGGCAGGGGAGCACTGAAGCTTTCTTT	CASSFRRPGQGSTEAFF
13	TRBV19	.	TRBJ1-4	.	TGTGCCAGTAGTAACCAGGGCAGCGAAAAACTGTTTTTT	CASSNQGSEKLFF
16	TRBV4-2	.	TRBJ2-5	.	TGTGCCAGCAGCCAAGATGGTAGTCCGGCAGGAGAGACCCAGTACTTC	CASSQDGSPAGETQYF
13	TRBV29-1	.	TRBJ1-2	TRBD1	TGCAGCGTTGAAGTCGCAGGGGGGTATGGCTACACCTTC	CSVEVAGGYGYTF
16	TRBV3-1/TRBV3-2	.	TRBJ2-3	TRBD2	TGTGCCAGCAGCCCACTAGCGGGAGGGCCGGGTGATACGCAGTATTTT	CASSPLAGGPGDTQYF
13	TRBV9	.	TRBJ1-2	.	TGTGCCAGCAGGCGGGAGGGGACCTATGGCTACACCTTC	CASRREGTYGYTF
14	TRBV29-1	.	TRBJ2-4	TRBD2	TGCAGCGTGAACTCAGTAGCGGGGGGACCGTTTCAGTACTTC	CSVNSVAGGPFQYF
13	TRBV12-3/TRBV12-4	.	TRBJ2-2	.	TGTGCCAGCAGTGGACAACTCACCGGGGAGCTGTTTTTT	CASSGQLTGELFF
13	TRBV5-1	.	TRBJ1-6	TRBD1	TGCGCCAGCAGCTCGGGACAGGGTTCACCCCTCCACTTT	CASSSGQGSPLHF
15	TRBV11-2	few	TRBJ1-1	TRBD1	TGTGCCAGCAGCGCCCAGGACAGGATGAACACTGAAGCTTTCTTT	CASSAQDRMNTEAFF
15	TRBV7-2	.	TRBJ2-7	TRBD1	TGTGCCAGCAGCTTAGCGCTGAGACAGGGCCACGAGCAGTACTTC	CASSLALRQGHEQYF
15	TRBV6-5	.	TRBJ1-2	TRBD1	TGTGCCAGCAGTTCTAGGACAGGGAAGGACTATGGCTACACCTTC	CASSSRTGKDYGYTF
16	TRBV7-8	.	TRBJ1-6	.	TGTGCCAGCAGTTCAACCCGGGTTCCCCTCGATTCACCCCTCCACTTT	CASSSTRVPLDSPLHF
14	TRBV29-1	.	TRBJ2-5	TRBD1	TGCAGCGTCGTGTGGGGACAGGGGAAAGAGACCCAGTACTTC	CSVVWGQGKETQYF
15	TRBV19	.	TRBJ2-4	TRBD2	TGTGCCAGTAGTTCCCGGGAGGGGTTCAAAAACATTCAGTACTTC	CASSSREGFKNIQYF
14	TRBV2	.	TRBJ1-1	TRBD1	TGTGCCAGCAGTGCTGACAGGGTTCAAACTGAAGCTTTCTTT	CASSADRVQTEAFF
18	TRBV11-2	.	TRBJ1-5	TRBD1	TGTGCCAGCAGCTTAGATTACGGAGGGGGCTGGAGCAATCAGCCCCAGCATTTT	CASSLDYGGGWSNQPQHF
18	TRBV19	.	TRBJ2-7	.	TGTGCCAGTAGTATATCGTCGTCGGGAGCATATGGGAAATACGAGCAGTACTTC	CASSISSSGAYGKYEQYF
15	TRBV19	.	TRBJ2-7	TRBD1	TGTGCCAGTAGTATCACAGGGGGGAACTCCTACGAGCAGTACTTC	CASSITGGNSYEQYF